This TCR beta chain was sequenced for a study of cytomegalovirus exposure and HLA in healthy donors. Regarding the study as a whole: According to a later analysis, most TCR beta chains associated with CMV appeared HLA-restricted. Diagnosis of cytomegalovirus status made by the classifier reportedly showed high specificity and sensitivity.

Both 60 Vbeta primers and 13 Jbeta primers went into the PCR. Some clones are missing from TCRdb's copy, which holds only in-frame ones; the method was immunoSEQ multiplex PCR. Recorded for this sample: approximately 190,000 clones. Trimming took 5 bases from V and 0 from J, leaving 7 bases between them. Germline V lookup: CDR1 SNHLY, CDR2 FYNNEI. The CDR3 loop spans 13 amino acids. For this clone: As yet, its antigen is unknown.

The chain employs TRBV2 and TRBJ1-1; D not certain. This receptor was taken from a man in his thirties or forties in good health and CMV-seronegative. Sequences were obtained from PBMCs. The DNA for the CDR3 is TGTGCCAGCAGTTTTACTATGAACACTGAAGCTTTCTTT. This translates into CASSFTMNTEAFF.